This is a list of T cell receptor beta chains from one sample in a study of cytomegalovirus exposure and HLA in healthy donors. The data were produced by immunoSEQ multiplex PCR, yet TCRdb's version contains in-frame clones alone and is incomplete. The sample includes 120,000 to 150,000 clones, 78% of them seen just once. The sequenced sample consisted of PBMCs. The receptors stem from a man aged 35 to 55 in good health and CMV-seropositive. The CDR3 runs from the conserved cysteine through the conserved F or W. A D gene is named only where the DNA matches it firmly. Clone sizes are given selectively: once, few, many, or a class where the clone is expanded.

clone_size j_call d_call v_call cdr3_aa cdr3_nt
. TRBJ2-7 . TRBV4-1 CASSQDHRSYEQYF TGCGCCAGCAGCCAAGATCACAGGAGCTACGAGCAGTACTTC
few TRBJ2-5 TRBD1 TRBV27 CASSKRQGMVETQYF TGTGCCAGCAGTAAAAGACAGGGGATGGTGGAGACCCAGTACTTC
. TRBJ2-2 . TRBV5-1 CASSSQGHQLNTGELFF TGCGCCAGCAGCTCCCAGGGACACCAACTCAACACCGGGGAGCTGTTTTTT
. TRBJ1-2 . TRBV6-5 CASRLTGQGGYTF TGTGCCAGCAGGCTAACAGGCCAGGGAGGCTACACCTTC
. TRBJ2-5 . TRBV7-8 CASSLGAGEETQYF TGTGCCAGCAGCTTAGGTGCAGGGGAGGAGACCCAGTACTTC
. TRBJ2-5 TRBD1 TRBV28 CASGGDRGASETQYF TGTGCCAGCGGGGGGGACAGGGGCGCCTCGGAGACCCAGTACTTC
. TRBJ2-7 TRBD1 TRBV14 CASSLPGQGAYEQYF TGTGCCAGCAGCCTCCCGGGACAGGGGGCCTACGAGCAGTACTTC
. TRBJ1-2 . TRBV6-6 CASSPSDTGSYGYTF TGTGCCAGCAGTCCGAGCGACACAGGGTCCTATGGCTACACCTTC
once TRBJ2-7 . TRBV27 CATTSSYRGGEQYF TGTGCCACCACATCCTCTTACAGGGGGGGAGAGCAGTACTTC
. TRBJ1-4 . TRBV29-1 CSATDEKLFF TGCAGCGCGACAGACGAAAAACTGTTTTTT
. TRBJ1-1 TRBD1 TRBV13 CASSLIGDRGERLGAFF TGTGCCAGCAGCTTAATTGGGGACAGGGGGGAAAGGTTAGGAGCTTTCTTT
. TRBJ2-1 TRBD2 TRBV18 CASSLSGGSYNEQFF TGTGCCAGCTCACTTTCGGGGGGCTCCTACAATGAGCAGTTCTTC
. TRBJ2-3 . TRBV5-6 CASRDRLVLGGRSTDTQYF TGTGCCAGCCGGGACAGACTTGTCCTGGGGGGTCGAAGCACAGATACGCAGTATTTT
. TRBJ2-2 . TRBV6-1 CASSPWASNAGELFF TGTGCCAGCAGTCCTTGGGCTTCAAACGCCGGGGAGCTGTTTTTT
few TRBJ2-5 . TRBV2 CASSPVAVKETQYF TGTGCCAGCAGTCCGGTGGCGGTCAAAGAGACCCAGTACTTC
few TRBJ2-1 TRBD2 TRBV30 CAWNPGLGRYNEQFF TGTGCCTGGAACCCGGGACTAGGGAGGTACAATGAGCAGTTCTTC
. TRBJ1-2 . TRBV4-3 CASSQDVEGAGYTF TGCGCCAGCAGCCAAGATGTAGAGGGAGCGGGCTACACCTTC
. TRBJ1-4 . TRBV27 CASSLSGQVHTTNEKLFF TGTGCCAGCAGTTTAAGCGGGCAGGTCCATACAACTAATGAAAAACTGTTTTTT
. TRBJ2-7 . TRBV6-5 CASSHRQSYSYEQYF TGTGCCAGCAGCCACCGACAGAGTTACTCCTACGAGCAGTACTTC
. TRBJ2-7 . TRBV5-6 CASSFARLEIYEQYF TGTGCCAGCAGCTTCGCGAGGCTAGAAATCTACGAGCAGTACTTC
. TRBJ1-5 TRBD1 TRBV28 CASSFTGGGVQPQHF TGTGCCAGCAGTTTCACAGGGGGCGGGGTTCAGCCCCAGCATTTT
. TRBJ2-1 . TRBV10-3 CAIMGAGSSSYNEQFF TGTGCCATCATGGGTGCAGGGTCAAGCTCCTACAATGAGCAGTTCTTC